This T cell receptor beta chain originates from a study of blood T cell repertoires in COVID-19. Study summary: Whether acute or convalescent, the COVID-19 samples came from the United States, Italy and Spain. Nucleic acid was either cDNA or gDNA, and it came from T cells, B-cell-depleted T cells, or PBMCs.

The ends were cut back, 4 bases at V and 4 bases at J, with 13 bases in the middle. CDR3 length: 15 residues. The germline V gene has CDR1 LGHDT and CDR2 YNNKEL (reference sequence). Assay: immunoSEQ multiplex PCR; the TCRdb copy retains only in-frame clones and omits some. Of approximately 80,000 clones in the sample, around 86% are singletons; the top ten hold around 40%. Sequencing used peripheral blood. This chain connects TRBV3-1 (or the pseudogene TRBV3-2) to TRBJ1-4, with TRBD1 as a possible D gene (6 bases). This receptor was taken from a man older than 75 with acute or convalescent COVID-19. CDR3 DNA sequence: TGTGCCAGCAGCCTCGGGGGGGCCAGTAATGAAAAACTGTTTTTT. It yields the protein CASSLGGASNEKLFF.